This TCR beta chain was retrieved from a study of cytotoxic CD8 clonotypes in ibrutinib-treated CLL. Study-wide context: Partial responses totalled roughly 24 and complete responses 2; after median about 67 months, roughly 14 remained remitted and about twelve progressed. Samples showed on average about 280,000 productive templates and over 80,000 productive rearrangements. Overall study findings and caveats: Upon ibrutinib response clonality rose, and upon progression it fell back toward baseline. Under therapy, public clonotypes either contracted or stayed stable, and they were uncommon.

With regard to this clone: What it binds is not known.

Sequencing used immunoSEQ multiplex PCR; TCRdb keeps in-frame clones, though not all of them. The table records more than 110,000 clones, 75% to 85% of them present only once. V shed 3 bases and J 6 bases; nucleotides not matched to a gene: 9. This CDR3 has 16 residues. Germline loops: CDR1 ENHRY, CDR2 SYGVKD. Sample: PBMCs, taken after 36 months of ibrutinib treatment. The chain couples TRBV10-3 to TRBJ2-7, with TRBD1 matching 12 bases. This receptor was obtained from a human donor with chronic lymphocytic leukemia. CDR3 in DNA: TGTGCCATCAGTGATCTGGGCCGGGACAGGGGGCCCGAGCAGTACTTC. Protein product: CAISDLGRDRGPEQYF.